What follows describes a single T cell receptor beta chain. Study processing details: From reference gene primer amplification, estimates of nucleated cell counts were derived. Generated by immunoSEQ multiplex PCR, the TCRdb table keeps only in-frame clones and is missing some. The V and J calls and clone size were taken over from that table, and D and trimming were inferred from the DNA. The sample lists approximately 160,000 clones; 76% were seen once. The data derive from a study of blood T cell repertoires in COVID-19. Study-level background: Italy, Spain and the United States were the sources of the convalescent and acute COVID-19 samples. T cells, B-cell-depleted T cells, or PBMCs supplied cDNA or gDNA.

V lost 2 bases to trimming and J lost 7 bases, with 8 bases between them. The CDR3 runs to 13 residues. Germline CDR1 reads LGHDT; CDR2 reads YNNKEL (reference sequence). The chain employs TRBV3-1 (or the pseudogene TRBV3-2) and TRBJ1-4, with D maybe TRBD1 (5 bases). The receptor comes from a woman of 80 years or more with acute or convalescent COVID-19. Sequenced: peripheral blood. CDR3 region: CASSQRRGEKLFF. CDR3 bases: TGTGCCAGCAGCCAAAGGAGGGGTGAAAAACTGTTTTTT.